Listed below are T cell receptor beta chains from one sample, sequenced in a study of CD8 T cells in Susac syndrome. Via MiXCR, TCRdb re-called the immunoSEQ multiplex PCR reads, giving one row per CDR3 protein. The table records 400,000 or so distinct CDR3 sequences, approximately 85% of them present only once. The sample comprised CD8+ T cells from PBMCs. The receptors stem from a human donor with multiple sclerosis. The CDR3 runs from the conserved cysteine through the conserved F or W. The D gene is left open where the match is weak. The listing skips clone size in some rows; elsewhere it reads once, few, many or a size class.

>NA|TRBV30|TRBJ2-5|TRBD2
CAWRTGTSGARFEETQYF
TGTGCCTGGAGGACTGGGACTAGCGGGGCCCGATTCGAGGAGACCCAGTACTTC
>NA|TRBV12-3/TRBV12-4|TRBJ2-3|TRBD2
CASTAGGPADTQYF
TGTGCCAGCACAGCGGGGGGGCCGGCAGATACGCAGTATTTT
>NA|TRBV11-2|TRBJ1-2|TRBD1
CASSYGQGIVYGYTF
TGTGCCAGCAGCTATGGACAGGGAATCGTCTATGGCTACACCTTC
>once|TRBV20-1|TRBJ1-2|NA
CSARDPMDYGYTF
TGCAGTGCTAGAGATCCCATGGACTATGGCTACACCTTC
>NA|TRBV11-2|TRBJ2-7|NA
CASSPVGDLYEQYF
TGTGCCAGCAGCCCGGTGGGGGACCTCTACGAGCAGTACTTC
>NA|TRBV7-9|TRBJ1-3|NA
CASSRLREGISGNTIYF
TGTGCCAGCAGCCGCCTAAGGGAGGGGATCTCTGGAAACACCATATATTTT
>NA|TRBV29-1|TRBJ2-6|NA
CSALAATDRRLGGANVLTF
TGCAGCGCCTTAGCCGCCACGGACAGACGCCTCGGCGGGGCCAACGTCCTGACTTTC
>NA|TRBV24-1|TRBJ2-5|NA
CATSDSRDGLYQETQYF
TGTGCCACCAGTGATTCGCGGGACGGGTTGTACCAAGAGACCCAGTACTTC
>NA|TRBV4-1|TRBJ1-1|TRBD1
CASSQSGGGNTEAFF
TGCGCCAGCAGCCAATCAGGGGGGGGGAACACTGAAGCTTTCTTT
>NA|TRBV12-3/TRBV12-4|TRBJ2-7|NA
CASRPGGLGEQYF
TGTGCCAGCAGGCCAGGGGGGCTCGGCGAGCAGTACTTC
>NA|TRBV5-1|TRBJ1-2|NA
CASSLGGTTYGYTF
TGCGCCAGCAGCTTGGGCGGGACAACCTATGGCTACACCTTC
>once|TRBV4-1|TRBJ1-5|NA
CASSQDDDVGWQPQHF
TGCGCCAGCAGCCAAGATGATGACGTCGGGTGGCAGCCCCAGCATTTT
>NA|TRBV30|TRBJ2-3|TRBD1
CAWSAQTGWAQYF
TGTGCCTGGAGTGCCCAGACAGGGTGGGCGCAGTATTTT
>NA|TRBV6-1|TRBJ1-4|TRBD1
CASSPRPGQGGEKLFF
TGTGCCAGCAGCCCCCGGCCTGGACAGGGGGGCGAAAAACTGTTTTTT
>NA|TRBV6-1|TRBJ1-2|TRBD1
CASSSPPDRITLYGYTF
TGTGCCAGCAGTAGCCCTCCGGACAGGATAACTCTCTATGGCTACACCTTC
>NA|TRBV18|TRBJ2-1|NA
CASSLGPDNEQFF
TGTGCCAGCTCACTCGGTCCCGACAATGAGCAGTTCTTC
>NA|TRBV3-1|TRBJ2-1|TRBD1
CASSHGTEDNEQFF
TGTGCCAGCAGCCACGGGACAGAAGACAATGAGCAGTTCTTC
>few|TRBV29-1|TRBJ1-1|NA
CSVEAGNTEAFF
TGCAGCGTTGAGGCCGGGAACACTGAAGCTTTCTTT
>NA|TRBV20-1|TRBJ1-2|NA
CSASGLPGDYGYTF
TGCAGTGCTAGTGGCCTCCCGGGAGACTATGGCTACACCTTC
>NA|TRBV6-2/TRBV6-3|TRBJ1-1|TRBD1
CASSTGVGGTEAFF
TGTGCCAGCAGTACAGGGGTTGGGGGCACTGAAGCTTTCTTT
>NA|TRBV28|TRBJ2-7|NA
CASRDRSPSHEQYF
TGTGCCAGCAGAGACAGGTCCCCGTCCCACGAGCAGTACTTC
>NA|TRBV6-1|TRBJ1-2|NA
CASMSSDRHPYGYTF
TGTGCCAGCATGAGTTCGGACCGACACCCCTATGGCTACACTTTC
>NA|TRBV4-2|TRBJ2-7|TRBD2
CASSQDPVAGDSYEQYF
TGTGCCAGCAGCCAAGATCCCGTAGCGGGGGACTCCTACGAGCAGTACTTC
>few|TRBV20-1|TRBJ2-7|NA
CSARVQGTYEQYF
TGCAGTGCTAGAGTTCAGGGAACCTACGAGCAGTACTTC
>once|TRBV7-9|TRBJ2-4|NA
CASSKAQRIQYF
TGTGCCAGCAGCAAGGCCCAACGCATTCAGTACTTC
>NA|TRBV12-3/TRBV12-4|TRBJ1-2|NA
CASSFRAGISYGYTF
TGTGCCAGCAGTTTTCGGGCGGGGATAAGCTATGGCTACACCTTC
>NA|TRBV20-1|TRBJ2-7|TRBD1
CSASKAGQGFDEQYF
TGCAGTGCTTCTAAGGCGGGACAGGGATTCGACGAGCAGTACTTC
>NA|TRBV28|TRBJ1-3|NA
CASSLYGRGIDTIYF
TGTGCCAGCAGTTTATATGGCAGGGGAATCGACACCATATATTTT
>NA|TRBV27|TRBJ2-2|NA
CASTGAGGELFF
TGTGCCAGCACGGGGGCGGGCGGGGAGCTGTTTTTT
>once|TRBV5-1|TRBJ2-1|TRBD1
CASSLVDRGYNEQFF
TGCGCCAGCAGCTTGGTGGACAGGGGGTACAATGAGCAGTTCTTC
>NA|TRBV12-3/TRBV12-4|TRBJ2-1|NA
CASSFTSDEQFF
TGTGCCAGCAGTTTTACGTCAGATGAGCAGTTCTTC
>NA|TRBV7-7|TRBJ2-1|NA
CASSLFGNEDGEQFF
TGTGCTAGCAGCTTGTTCGGAAACGAAGACGGTGAGCAGTTCTTC
>NA|TRBV5-1|TRBJ2-1|NA
CASSLGIGGVGLPSYNEQFF
TGCGCCAGCAGCTTGGGTATTGGGGGCGTCGGGCTTCCATCCTACAATGAGCAGTTCTTC
>once|TRBV6-6|TRBJ1-2|NA
CASSTSPGDANYGYTF
TGTGCCAGCAGCACCAGCCCAGGGGACGCCAACTATGGCTACACCTTC
>NA|TRBV27|TRBJ2-7|NA
CASSLGPGGSSYEQYF
TGTGCCAGCAGTTTGGGTCCGGGTGGATCTTCCTACGAGCAGTACTTC
>few|TRBV4-2|TRBJ1-2|TRBD1
CASSQETGLIYGYTF
TGTGCCAGCAGCCAAGAGACAGGGCTCATCTATGGCTACACCTTC
>NA|TRBV7-9|TRBJ2-1|NA
CASSIFHNEQFF
TGTGCCAGCAGCATTTTTCACAATGAGCAGTTCTTC